The 30 T cell receptor beta chains below all came from one sample that was sequenced in a study of T cell repertoires in cytomegalovirus infection. No antigen has been identified for these receptors. Using its own MiXCR run on the reads, TCRdb lists one record per CDR3 protein. Of around 71,000 distinct CDR3 sequences in the sample, more than 20% were seen once. The sequencing used CD8+ T cells from cultured PBMCs, collected from culture after CMV antigen stimulation. These receptors were taken from a human donor in good health (CMV status not recorded). Some clones in this sample may be carry-over from other donors' samples.

The chain employs TRBV7-6 and TRBJ1-2; 8 bases are shared with TRBD1. The V gene's germline CDR1 is SGHVS and CDR2 FNYEAQ. The CDR3 consists of 15 residues. The junction had 9 bases not matched to a gene; V was cut back by 6 bases and J by 3 bases. This chain's CDR3 is CASSSSGTGDYGYTF. Here the CDR3 DNA reads TGTGCCAGCAGTTCCTCCGGGACAGGAGACTATGGCTACACCTTC.

Only a few counts were recorded for this clonotype. The rearrangement joins TRBV27 to TRBJ1-1; unclear D gene. Germline CDR1 is MNHEY and CDR2 is SMNVEV (reference sequence). Between the trimmed V and J ends, which lost 8 bases and 1 base, there was a span of 5 bases. The CDR3 has 11 amino acids. CDR3 in amino acids: CASLANTEAFF. CDR3 bases: TGTGCCAGCTTAGCGAACACTGAAGCTTTCTTT.

This rearrangement joins TRBV6-2 or TRBV6-3 to TRBJ2-7; D gene unclear. The V end was cut by 2 bases, the J end by 5 bases, with 7 bases between. This CDR3 region has 12 residues. Germline V gene sequence: CDR1 MNHEY, CDR2 SVGEGT. DNA of the CDR3: TGTGCCAGCAGTTACCCAGAGAACGAGCAGTACTTC. Its protein is CASSYPENEQYF.

This clonotype was counted a few times. V and J are TRBV28 and TRBJ1-1, with unresolved D. Germline values: CDR1 MDHEN, CDR2 SYDVKM. This CDR3 is built from 15 residues. V was trimmed by 4 bases and J by 1 base, leaving 13 bases between them. The DNA of the CDR3 is TGTGCCAGCAGTTCCAAGCGGATGCAGAACACTGAAGCTTTCTTT. Translating gives CASSSKRMQNTEAFF.

The chain recombines TRBV10-3 with TRBJ2-7; TRBD1 agrees at 7 bases. Germline CDR1 reads ENHRY; CDR2 reads SYGVKD. The CDR3 length is 12 residues. The V segment lost 11 bases and the J segment 2 bases; nucleotides outside the gene matches: 6. The CDR3 bases are TGTGCCGCCCGGGACAGAGCCTACGAGCAGTACTTC. It translates to CAARDRAYEQYF.

V is TRBV19 and J is TRBJ2-1; maybe TRBD2 (5 bases). Trimming pared 3 bases from V and 5 bases from J, leaving 17 bases between. CDR3 length: 16 residues. Looked up from germline, CDR1 is LNHDA and CDR2 is SQIVND (reference sequence). The DNA for the CDR3 is TGTGCCAGTAGTATCTTCGAAGAGGGAGAGGACAATGAGCAGTTCTTC. As protein: CASSIFEEGEDNEQFF.

V and J are TRBV7-9 and TRBJ1-1; TRBD1 matches at 8 bases. The V and J ends lost 5 bases and 4 bases, in that order; junction bases with no gene match: 12. This CDR3 region has 16 residues. Germline values: CDR1 SEHNR, CDR2 FQNEAQ (reference sequence). The CDR3 spells CASSPRDRWRGTEAFF. The CDR3 region has the DNA TGTGCCAGCAGCCCCCGGGACAGGTGGCGCGGCACTGAAGCTTTCTTT.

This clonotype was detected ten times or more. V is TRBV6-5 and J is TRBJ1-6; D gene uncertain. The CDR3 length is 15 residues. Germline CDR1 MNHEY, CDR2 SVGAGI. Trimming stripped 2 bases from V and 4 bases from J, with 9 bases between. DNA of the CDR3: TGTGCCAGCAGTTACGACCCGACTTATAATTCACCCCTCCACTTT. Translating gives CASSYDPTYNSPLHF.

This clonotype was counted between two and nine times. The chain uses TRBV12-3 or TRBV12-4 and TRBJ2-5, with D uncertain. Trimming cost V 6 bases and J 5 bases, with 7 bases left between them. The CDR3 spans 11 residues. The CDR3 spells CASREGETQYF. DNA for the CDR3: TGTGCCAGCAGAGAAGGGGAGACCCAGTACTTC.

The chain couples TRBV6-1 to TRBJ1-6; the D is unclear. CDR1 is MNHNS and CDR2 is SASEGT in the germline V gene. V dropped 2 bases and J dropped 0 bases, with 5 bases sitting between them. The CDR3 is made up of 15 amino acids. CDR3 region: CASSEWVSYNSPLHF. In DNA form, the CDR3 reads TGTGCCAGCAGTGAATGGGTCTCCTATAATTCACCCCTCCACTTT.

This clonotype was observed a handful of times. This rearrangement joins TRBV7-2 to TRBJ1-2; D not resolved. Trimming removed 10 bases from V and 2 bases from J, with 14 bases in between. The germline gives CDR1 SGHTA, CDR2 FQGNSA. The CDR3 runs to 13 residues. This CDR3 reads CATLPLGNYGYTF. The CDR3 region has the DNA TGTGCCACCCTTCCCCTGGGGAACTATGGCTACACCTTC.

There are many counts of this clonotype. The rearrangement joins TRBV7-6 to TRBJ2-2; no clear D gene. The V gene lost 5 bases and the J gene lost 2 bases, with 6 bases spanning the gap. Germline-derived CDR1 and CDR2 are SGHVS and FNYEAQ. CDR3 length: 13 amino acids. CDR3 sequence reads: CASSVTNTGELFF. The CDR3 nucleotides read TGTGCCAGCAGCGTCACTAACACCGGGGAGCTGTTTTTT.

This chain connects TRBV30 to TRBJ2-2, with D perhaps matching TRBD2 (5 bases). Germline V lookup: CDR1 GTSNPN, CDR2 SVGIG (reference sequence). The length of the CDR3 is 11 residues. V lost 5 bases and J 6 bases, leaving 7 bases between the germline ends. The DNA for the CDR3 is TGTGCCTGGGGTAGCGCCGGGGAGCTGTTTTTT. It specifies CAWGSAGELFF.

This clonotype showed up just a few times. The chain's CDR3 is CASSLAYSYEQYF. The CDR3 bases are TGCGCCAGCAGCCTAGCGTACTCCTACGAGCAGTACTTC. V usage is TRBV4-3 and J usage is TRBJ2-7; D is possibly TRBD2 (5 bases). Germline-derived CDR1 and CDR2 are LGHNA and YSLEER. Trimming removed 4 bases at V and 0 bases at J, with 7 bases between. CDR3 length: 13 amino acids.

This clonotype was seen a few times. V and J are TRBV4-1 and TRBJ2-1, with 7 bases lining up with TRBD2. The J segment lost 3 bases and the V segment lost 1 base, leaving 3 bases of the junction unmatched. Per germline, CDR1 MGHRA and CDR2 YSYEKL. The CDR3 has 15 residues. The CDR3 region has the DNA TGCGCCAGCAGCCAAGCCGGGACTAACTACAATGAGCAGTTCTTC. It codes for CASSQAGTNYNEQFF.

This chain uses TRBV4-1 with TRBJ1-1, with D possibly being TRBD1 (5 bases). Germline CDR1 and CDR2: MGHRA and YSYEKL. The CDR3 is made up of 15 amino acids. Trimming pared 4 bases from V and 3 bases from J, leaving 15 bases between. As DNA, the CDR3 is TGCGCCAGCAGCCGGGATGCAGGGAGGTACACTGAAGCTTTCTTT. Its protein is CASSRDAGRYTEAFF.

This clonotype was seen a handful of times. The rearrangement joins TRBV7-8 to TRBJ2-7, with TRBD1 matching over 8 bases. The germline gives CDR1 SGHVS, CDR2 FQNEAQ. The CDR3 runs 14 residues. J was trimmed by 4 bases and V by 5 bases; bases with no gene match: 7. CDR3 residues: CASSGRDRPYEQYF. The CDR3 DNA sequence: TGTGCCAGCAGCGGCAGGGACAGGCCATACGAGCAGTACTTC.

This clonotype occurred a few times. The V gene is TRBV7-2, the J gene TRBJ1-6; 9 nucleotides agree with TRBD1. Trimming took 8 bases from V and 8 from J; bases not matched to a gene: 13. CDR1 is SGHTA and CDR2 is FQGNSA in the germline V gene. The CDR3 is 16 amino acids. The CDR3 coding sequence is TGTGCCAGCGGACCGGGACAGGGTACATTGTATTCACCCCTCCACTTT. Translating it yields CASGPGQGTLYSPLHF.

Turning to this clonotype: The junction departs from germline at one end; a sequencing error may be responsible. The J gene is TRBJ2-1, the V gene TRBV12-3 or TRBV12-4; D is unclear. This CDR3 region has 11 residues. The CDR3 region has the DNA TGTGCCAGCCGTTTGGAACATGAGCAGTTCTTC. This translates into CASRLEHEQFF.

The table lists this clonotype with many counts. The V call is TRBV12-3 or TRBV12-4, the J call TRBJ2-1; no reliable D call. The CDR3 sequence is 12 residues long. V gave up 3 bases and J gave up 8 bases, with 8 bases separating them. CDR3 DNA: TGTGCCAGCAGTTTCCTTACGGATGAGCAGTTCTTC. Protein sequence: CASSFLTDEQFF.

The chain uses TRBV4-3 and TRBJ1-1; D possibly corresponds to TRBD1 (5 bases). CDR1 and CDR2 (germline): LGHNA, YSLEER. With 3 bases removed from V and 3 bases from J, the gap between germline ends came to 17 bases. This CDR3 has 16 residues. CDR3 amino acids: CASSQLPTGGDTEAFF. The CDR3 nucleotides read TGCGCCAGCAGCCAGCTACCGACTGGGGGGGACACTGAAGCTTTCTTT.

The rearrangement links TRBV12-3 or TRBV12-4 to TRBJ1-2, with D hard to call. The CDR3 contains 13 residues. Trimming pared 1 base from V and 4 bases from J, leaving 7 bases between. The CDR3 region has the DNA TGTGCCAGCAGTTTAGGAGAACCCTATGGCTACACCTTC. This encodes CASSLGEPYGYTF.

The chain combines TRBV6-1 with TRBJ1-1, with D uncertain. Germline CDR1 MNHNS, CDR2 SASEGT. V lost 7 bases, J lost 0 bases, and 12 bases lay in between. This CDR3 spans 14 amino acids. Written as DNA, the CDR3 is TGTGCCAGCACTCCCAAAGGAATGAACACTGAAGCTTTCTTT. Translating gives CASTPKGMNTEAFF.

The chain is built from TRBV10-3 and TRBJ1-2; a weak D match, TRBD1 (5 bases). Looked up from germline, CDR1 is ENHRY and CDR2 is SYGVKD. This CDR3 region has 12 residues. Trimming took off 8 bases at V and 13 bases at J, with 20 bases between the two ends. CDR3 residues: CAIGAPATMSTF. The CDR3, as DNA: TGTGCCATCGGGGCGCCAGCGACTATGAGCACCTTC.

The rearrangement uses TRBV4-3 and TRBJ2-4, with D perhaps assigned TRBD1 or TRBD2 (6 bases each). V gave up 3 bases and J gave up 0 bases, with 12 bases separating them. Looked up from germline, CDR1 is LGHNA and CDR2 is YSLEER. The CDR3 totals 16 residues. This CDR3 reads CASSQWRGVAKNIQYF. The DNA for the CDR3 is TGCGCCAGCAGCCAGTGGAGGGGGGTAGCCAAAAACATTCAGTACTTC.

The chain combines TRBV20-1 with TRBJ2-1; possible D gene TRBD2, 7 bases. The CDR3 totals 15 residues. V was clipped by 0 bases and J by 8 bases, with 17 bases between them. Germline V CDR1 and CDR2: DFQATT, SNEGSKA (reference sequence). CDR3 bases: TGCAGTGCTAGAGATTGGGAGGGGGGCGGCCATGAGCAGTTCTTC. It yields the protein CSARDWEGGGHEQFF.

A few counts support this clonotype. The V gene is TRBV7-2, the J gene TRBJ2-1; TRBD2 matches at 14 bases. V lost 5 bases, J lost 8 bases, and 2 bases stayed unmatched. Germline V gene data show CDR1 as SGHTA and CDR2 as FQGNSA. The CDR3 extends over 14 amino acids. The CDR3 bases are TGTGCCAGCAGCGGGACTAGCGGGGGCTATGAGCAGTTCTTC. It translates to CASSGTSGGYEQFF.

This clonotype was seen a few times. The rearrangement uses TRBV7-8 and TRBJ2-1, with D perhaps TRBD2 (6 bases). CDR1 is SGHVS and CDR2 is FQNEAQ in the germline V gene. Trimming cost V 5 bases and J 8 bases, with 10 bases left between them. The CDR3 is 12 amino acids. This CDR3 reads CASSHGGDEQFF. In DNA form, the CDR3 reads TGTGCCAGCAGCCACGGAGGGGATGAGCAGTTCTTC.

The table lists this clonotype with a few counts. The chain employs TRBV7-2 and TRBJ1-6, with D perhaps matching TRBD1 (5 bases). Trimming removed 0 bases from V and 7 bases from J, with 7 bases in between. Germline V CDR1 and CDR2: SGHTA, FQGNSA. This CDR3 region has 14 residues. CDR3: CASSLARVNSPLHF. For the CDR3, the DNA is TGTGCCAGCAGCTTAGCCAGGGTAAATTCACCCCTCCACTTT.

The J gene is TRBJ2-1, the V gene TRBV19; 9 bases line up with TRBD2. This CDR3 region has 13 residues. The germline gives CDR1 LNHDA, CDR2 SQIVND (reference sequence). The V gene end was trimmed by 3 bases and the J gene end by 6 bases; junction bases not matched to a gene: 0. DNA for the CDR3: TGTGCCAGTAGTATGGGACTAGCCAATGAGCAGTTCTTC. It translates to CASSMGLANEQFF.